Listed here are 24 T cell receptor beta chains from one sample, sequenced in a study of blood T cell repertoires in COVID-19. Some clones are missing from TCRdb's copy, which holds only in-frame ones; the method was immunoSEQ multiplex PCR. The table lists about 480,000 clones, roughly nine tenths of them singletons. The sequencing sample was made of peripheral blood. Every receptor here comes from a man aged 18 to 35 with COVID-19, enrolled during active disease.

This rearrangement joins TRBV28 to TRBJ1-3, with TRBD1 matching 8 bases. Trimming cost V 5 bases and J 4 bases; bases outside gene matches: 7. The CDR3 covers 15 residues. Germline V gene lookup returns CDR1 MDHEN and CDR2 SYDVKM. For the CDR3, the DNA is TGTGCCAGCAGTCCCCTGGACAGGGAAGGAAACACCATATATTTT. This translates into CASSPLDREGNTIYF.

In this sample, this clone turned up once. The rearrangement links TRBV9 to TRBJ1-1; TRBD1 might be the D (5 bases). With 2 bases removed from V and 7 bases from J, the gap between germline ends came to 15 bases. Germline-derived CDR1 and CDR2 are SGDLS and YYNGEE. The CDR3 has 14 amino acids. This CDR3 reads CASSVSDSRDEAFF. CDR3 coding DNA: TGTGCCAGCAGCGTCTCAGATTCCAGGGATGAAGCTTTCTTT.

The CDR3 here is CATSRVGTSGRPGELFF. The CDR3 nucleotides read TGTGCCACCAGCAGAGTAGGGACTAGCGGGAGACCCGGGGAGCTGTTTTTT. J is TRBJ2-2 and V is TRBV15; 14 positions agree with TRBD2. CDR3 length equals 17 residues. The V gene end was trimmed by 1 base and the J gene end by 6 bases; junction bases not matched to a gene: 4. Per the germline V gene, CDR1 is LNHNV and CDR2 is YYDKDF (reference sequence).

The chain links TRBV7-3 to TRBJ1-1; D gene ambiguous. Trimming removed 6 bases from V and 5 bases from J, with 13 bases in between. This CDR3 contains 13 residues. The germline V gene encodes CDR1 SGHTA and CDR2 FQGTGA. CDR3 nucleotides: TGTGCCAGCAGATACACCGTCGCAACTGAAGCTTTCTTT. Translating it yields CASRYTVATEAFF.

The chain couples TRBV4-1 to TRBJ1-4; 9 bases map to TRBD1. The V and J ends lost 1 base and 8 bases, in that order; junction bases with no gene match: 5. The CDR3 covers 15 residues. The germline V gene encodes CDR1 MGHRA and CDR2 YSYEKL. CDR3 amino acids: CASSQGDRVGEKLFF. CDR3 nucleotide sequence: TGCGCCAGCAGCCAAGGGGACAGGGTAGGGGAAAAACTGTTTTTT.

The rearrangement joins TRBV29-1 to TRBJ2-1; 12 bases agree with TRBD2. CDR1 is SQVTM, CDR2 ANQGSEA, per germline. There are 15 residues in the CDR3. Trimming at V came to 8 bases and at J to 3 bases, leaving 8 bases not matched to a gene. The CDR3 DNA reads TGCAGCATAAGTCGGACTAGCGGGGTCTACAATGAGCAGTTCTTC. Translated: CSISRTSGVYNEQFF.

V is TRBV5-1 and J is TRBJ1-1, with D possibly being TRBD1 (6 bases). Germline V gives CDR1 SGHRS, CDR2 YFSETQ. The CDR3 covers 14 residues. The V and J ends lost 4 bases and 7 bases respectively, with 17 bases between them. CDR3 protein: CASSTLRGRDEAFF. Written as DNA, the CDR3 is TGCGCCAGCAGCACCCTCAGGGGCCGGGATGAAGCTTTCTTT.

This rearrangement joins TRBV7-8 to TRBJ2-5; the D gene is possibly TRBD2 (5 bases). CDR1 is SGHVS and CDR2 is FQNEAQ in the germline V gene. The V and J ends lost 4 bases and 1 base respectively, with 13 bases between them. The CDR3 has 15 amino acids. The DNA of the CDR3 is TGTGCCAGCAGCTCTTATTCGGGGTTCCAAGAGACCCAGTACTTC. Protein sequence: CASSSYSGFQETQYF.

A note on this clone: This specimen includes other DNA sequences encoding the same CDR3. The chain links TRBV12-3 or TRBV12-4 to TRBJ1-2; D is uncertain. V lost 6 bases to trimming and J lost 4 bases, with 9 bases between them. CDR3 length: 12 residues. The CDR3, as DNA: TGTGCCAGCAGCCGTACAGTCTATGGCTACACCTTC. Translation: CASSRTVYGYTF.

The rearrangement links TRBV5-1 to TRBJ1-1; D is unresolved. Germline CDR1 is SGHRS and CDR2 is YFSETQ. The CDR3 consists of 14 residues. V was shortened by 2 bases and J by 1 base, with 9 bases between the two germline ends. For the CDR3, the DNA is TGCGCCAGCAGCTTTTCAGGTGAGAACACTGAAGCTTTCTTT. This translates into CASSFSGENTEAFF.

The chain combines TRBV7-9 with TRBJ2-1, with 9 positions matching TRBD2. Germline V gene sequence: CDR1 SEHNR, CDR2 FQNEAQ (reference sequence). The length of the CDR3 is 17 residues. The junction had 11 bases not matched to a gene; V was cut back by 5 bases and J by 3 bases. This CDR3 reads CASSTTTSGSIYNEQFF. CDR3 coding DNA: TGTGCCAGCAGCACCACAACTAGCGGGTCTATCTACAATGAGCAGTTCTTC.

V is TRBV12-3 or TRBV12-4 and J is TRBJ1-5; D gene ambiguous. The CDR3 length is 13 residues. The V end lost 5 bases, the J end lost 4 bases, and 9 bases lay between the germline ends. This CDR3 reads CASSPRRNQPQHF. The CDR3 DNA is TGTGCCAGCAGTCCTAGACGGAATCAGCCCCAGCATTTT.

The chain is built from TRBV5-6 and TRBJ2-5; D gene uncertain. V shed 1 base and J shed 1 base, with 8 bases lying between them. Germline assignment: CDR1 SGHDT and CDR2 YYEEEE. The CDR3 is made up of 14 amino acids. The CDR3 region is CASSLYNIQETQYF. As DNA, the CDR3 is TGTGCCAGCAGCTTGTATAACATCCAAGAGACCCAGTACTTC.

The chain couples TRBV19 to TRBJ2-3; 7 nucleotides line up with TRBD2. V shed 2 bases, J shed 3 bases, and the junction held 2 bases outside the gene matches. Germline V gene data show CDR1 as LNHDA and CDR2 as SQIVND (reference sequence). The CDR3 is made up of 14 amino acids. The CDR3 is CASSIRLATDTQYF. Here the CDR3 DNA reads TGTGCCAGTAGTATACGACTAGCAACAGATACGCAGTATTTT.

The genes are TRBV12-3 or TRBV12-4 and TRBJ2-7, with D possibly TRBD2 on 6 matching bases. The length of the CDR3 is 12 residues. V lost 2 bases to trimming and J lost 6 bases, with 8 bases between them. The CDR3 loop is CASSLRGTEQYF. The CDR3 DNA reads TGTGCCAGCAGTTTACGGGGGACCGAGCAGTACTTC.

This clone was seen only a few times. This chain links TRBV2 with TRBJ2-1; D ambiguous. The CDR3 is 15 amino acids. Trimming removed 1 base at V and 5 bases at J, with 12 bases between. Germline-derived CDR1 and CDR2 are SNHLY and FYNNEI. This chain's CDR3 is CASSEDGGGNNEQFF. CDR3 bases: TGTGCCAGCAGTGAAGACGGTGGCGGTAACAATGAGCAGTTCTTC.

V gene TRBV10-2 combines with J gene TRBJ2-3, with D tentatively TRBD2 (7 bases). V lost 1 base to trimming and J lost 1 base, with 15 bases between them. CDR3 size: 17 residues. The germline gives CDR1 WSHSY, CDR2 SAAADI. The CDR3 loop reads CASSEFSRGPRTDTQYF. The DNA of the CDR3 is TGCGCCAGCAGTGAGTTCTCGCGGGGGCCCCGCACAGATACGCAGTATTTT.

The V and J genes are TRBV10-3 and TRBJ2-5, with 16 positions matching TRBD2. The CDR3 totals 16 residues. The germline gives CDR1 ENHRY, CDR2 SYGVKD. V lost 10 bases and J lost 4; bases outside the gene matches: 9. Here the CDR3 reads CATGGTSGRASETQYF. CDR3 bases: TGTGCCACCGGAGGGACTAGCGGGAGGGCCTCAGAGACCCAGTACTTC.

The chain uses TRBV5-4 and TRBJ2-5; TRBD2 matches 8 bases. The CDR3 loop spans 16 amino acids. Germline trimming cut 0 bases from V and 5 bases from J; bases unmatched to any gene: 9. Germline loops: CDR1 SGHNT, CDR2 YYREEE (reference sequence). The CDR3 spells CASSLGGGGSLETQYF. The CDR3 bases are TGTGCCAGCAGCTTGGGGGGCGGGGGGTCCTTGGAGACCCAGTACTTC.

This rearrangement joins TRBV3-1 (or the pseudogene TRBV3-2) to TRBJ2-2; possibly TRBD2 for D (6 bases). V was clipped by 8 bases and J by 7 bases, with 17 bases between them. The CDR3 length is 14 residues. Per germline, CDR1 LGHDT and CDR2 YNNKEL (reference sequence). The DNA of the CDR3 is TGTGCCAGCCGACGCGGGGCGCGGATCGGGGAGCTGTTTTTT. Translation: CASRRGARIGELFF.

The CDR3 reads CASSARQGVRGYTF. The CDR3 bases are TGTGCCAGCAGCGCTCGACAGGGGGTCAGAGGCTACACCTTC. The chain uses TRBV7-8 and TRBJ1-2; TRBD1 aligns across 9 bases. This CDR3 spans 14 amino acids. Germline V CDR1 and CDR2: SGHVS, FQNEAQ. J gave up 8 bases and V 5 bases, and 9 bases lay outside the gene matches.

The chain combines TRBV2 with TRBJ1-3; TRBD1 might be the D (6 bases). Germline V CDR1 and CDR2: SNHLY, FYNNEI. This CDR3 is 13 amino acids long. The V and J ends lost 6 bases and 13 bases respectively, with 19 bases between them. The CDR3 coding sequence is TGTGCCAGCAGGGCCGGTGGGGGCAGGGGAATATATTTT. Protein sequence: CASRAGGGRGIYF.

As to this clone: This may be a read error: a much more frequent sequence differs by one nucleotide. This chain uses TRBV5-1 with TRBJ2-2, with 7 positions matching TRBD1. CDR3 length equals 13 residues. V lost 2 bases, J lost 6 bases, and 1 base stayed unmatched. Germline V gene sequence: CDR1 SGHRS, CDR2 YFSETQ. CDR3 coding DNA: TGCGCCAGCAGCTTCACAGGGGCCGGGGAGCTGTTTTTT. Protein: CASSFTGAGELFF.

The chain carries TRBV13 and TRBJ2-3, with D tentatively TRBD2 (5 bases). Germline-derived CDR1 and CDR2 are PRHDT and FYEKMQ (reference sequence). The CDR3 runs to 14 residues. Trimming shortened V by 5 bases and J by 4 bases, and 13 bases separated the two germline ends. CDR3 region: CASSPRPEADTQYF. The CDR3 bases are TGTGCCAGCAGCCCCCGCCCGGAGGCAGATACGCAGTATTTT.